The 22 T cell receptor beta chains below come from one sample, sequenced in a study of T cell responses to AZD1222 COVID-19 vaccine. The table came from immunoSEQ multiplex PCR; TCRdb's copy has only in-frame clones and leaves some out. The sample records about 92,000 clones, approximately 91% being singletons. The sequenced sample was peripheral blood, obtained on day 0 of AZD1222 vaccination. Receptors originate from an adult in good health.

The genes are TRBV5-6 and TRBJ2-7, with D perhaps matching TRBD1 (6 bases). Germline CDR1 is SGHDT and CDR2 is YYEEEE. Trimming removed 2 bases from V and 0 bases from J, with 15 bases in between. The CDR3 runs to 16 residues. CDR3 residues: CASSFPRQASSYEQYF. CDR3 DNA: TGTGCCAGCAGCTTTCCACGACAGGCCAGCTCCTACGAGCAGTACTTC. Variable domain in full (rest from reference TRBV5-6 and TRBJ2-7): DAGVTQSPTHLIKTRGQQVTLRCSPKSGHDTVSWYQQALGQGPQFIFQYYEEEERQRGNFPDRFSGHQFPNYSSELNVNALLLGDSALYLCASSFPRQASSYEQYFGPGTRLTVT.

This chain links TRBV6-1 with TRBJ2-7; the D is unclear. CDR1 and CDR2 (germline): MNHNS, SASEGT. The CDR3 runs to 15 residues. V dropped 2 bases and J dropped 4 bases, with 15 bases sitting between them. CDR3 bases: TGTGCCAGCAGTGAACAGAGCGAATTTTGGTACGAGCAGTACTTC. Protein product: CASSEQSEFWYEQYF.

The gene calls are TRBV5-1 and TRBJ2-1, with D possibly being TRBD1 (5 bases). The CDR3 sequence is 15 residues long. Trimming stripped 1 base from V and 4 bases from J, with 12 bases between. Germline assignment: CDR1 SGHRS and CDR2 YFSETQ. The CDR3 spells CASSLRTGPYNEQFF. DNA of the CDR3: TGCGCCAGCAGCTTGCGTACAGGCCCTTACAATGAGCAGTTCTTC.

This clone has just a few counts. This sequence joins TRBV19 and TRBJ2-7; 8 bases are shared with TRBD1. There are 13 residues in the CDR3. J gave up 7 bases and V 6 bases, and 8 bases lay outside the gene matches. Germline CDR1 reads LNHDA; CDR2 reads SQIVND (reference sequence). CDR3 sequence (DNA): TGTGCCAGTAGAATGACAGGGGAGAAGGAGCAGTACTTC. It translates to CASRMTGEKEQYF.

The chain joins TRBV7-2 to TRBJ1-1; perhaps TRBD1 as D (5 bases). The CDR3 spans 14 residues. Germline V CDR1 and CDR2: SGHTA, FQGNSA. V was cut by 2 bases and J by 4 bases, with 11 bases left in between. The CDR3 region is CASSLRGEGTEAFF. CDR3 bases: TGTGCCAGCAGCTTAAGGGGAGAGGGCACTGAAGCTTTCTTT.

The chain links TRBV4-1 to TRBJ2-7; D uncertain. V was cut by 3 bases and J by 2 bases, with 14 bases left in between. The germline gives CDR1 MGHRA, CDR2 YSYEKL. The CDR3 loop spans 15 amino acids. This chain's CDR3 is CASSQNRQRPYEQYF. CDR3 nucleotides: TGCGCCAGCAGCCAGAATAGGCAGCGCCCCTACGAGCAGTACTTC.

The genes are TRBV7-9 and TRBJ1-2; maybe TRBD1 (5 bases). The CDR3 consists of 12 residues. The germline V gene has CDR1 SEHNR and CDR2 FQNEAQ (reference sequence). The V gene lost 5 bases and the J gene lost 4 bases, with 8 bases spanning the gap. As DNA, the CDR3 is TGTGCCAGCAGCCGGGACGGCTATGGCTACACCTTC. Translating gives CASSRDGYGYTF. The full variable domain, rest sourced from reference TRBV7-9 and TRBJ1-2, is DTGVSQNPRHKITKRGQNVTFRCDPISEHNRLYWYRQTLGQGPEFLTYFQNEAQLEKSRLLSDRFSAERPKGSFSTLEIQRTEQGDSAMYLCASSRDGYGYTFGSGTRLTVV.

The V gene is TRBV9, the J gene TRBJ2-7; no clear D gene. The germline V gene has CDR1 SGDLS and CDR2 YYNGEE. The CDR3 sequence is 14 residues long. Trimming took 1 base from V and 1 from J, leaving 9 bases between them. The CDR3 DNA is TGTGCCAGCAGCGTACTGGGTTTGTCCTACGAGCAGTACTTC. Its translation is CASSVLGLSYEQYF. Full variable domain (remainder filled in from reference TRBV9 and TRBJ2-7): DSGVTQTPKHLITATGQRVTLRCSPRSGDLSVYWYQQSLDQGLQFLIQYYNGEERAKGNILERFSAQQFPDLHSELNLSSLELGDSALYFCASSVLGLSYEQYFGPGTRLTVT.

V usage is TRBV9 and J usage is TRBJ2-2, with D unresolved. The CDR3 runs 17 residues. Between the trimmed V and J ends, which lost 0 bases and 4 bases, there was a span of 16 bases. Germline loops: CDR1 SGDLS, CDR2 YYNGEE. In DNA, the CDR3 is TGTGCCAGCAGCGTAGGGCTGAGTACCATTTCCACCGGGGAGCTGTTTTTT. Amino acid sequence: CASSVGLSTISTGELFF.

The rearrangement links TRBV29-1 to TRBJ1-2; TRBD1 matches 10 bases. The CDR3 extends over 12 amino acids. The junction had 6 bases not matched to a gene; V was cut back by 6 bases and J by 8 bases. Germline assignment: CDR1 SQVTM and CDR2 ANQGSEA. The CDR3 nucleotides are TGCAGCGTAGGACAGGGGGACTCGGGCTACACCTTC. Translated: CSVGQGDSGYTF.

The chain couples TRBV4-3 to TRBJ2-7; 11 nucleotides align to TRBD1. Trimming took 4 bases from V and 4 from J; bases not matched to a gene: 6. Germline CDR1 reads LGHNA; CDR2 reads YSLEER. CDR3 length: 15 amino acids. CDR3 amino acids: CASSPWTGGAYEQYF. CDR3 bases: TGCGCCAGCAGCCCATGGACAGGGGGCGCTTACGAGCAGTACTTC.

The CDR3 DNA reads TGTGCCAGCAGATCAGAGGGGGTCGCCTACGAGCAGTACTTC. This gives the protein CASRSEGVAYEQYF. The V gene is TRBV2, the J gene TRBJ2-7, with a weak D call TRBD1 (6 bases). This CDR3 has 14 residues. Germline-derived CDR1 and CDR2 are SNHLY and FYNNEI. Trimming cost V 6 bases and J 2 bases, with 14 bases left between them.

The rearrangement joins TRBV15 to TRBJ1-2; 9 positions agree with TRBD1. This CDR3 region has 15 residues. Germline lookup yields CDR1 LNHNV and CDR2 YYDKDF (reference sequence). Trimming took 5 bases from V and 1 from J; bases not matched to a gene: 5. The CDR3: CATSGDRALNYGYTF. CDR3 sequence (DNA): TGTGCCACCAGCGGGGACAGGGCGCTTAACTATGGCTACACCTTC.

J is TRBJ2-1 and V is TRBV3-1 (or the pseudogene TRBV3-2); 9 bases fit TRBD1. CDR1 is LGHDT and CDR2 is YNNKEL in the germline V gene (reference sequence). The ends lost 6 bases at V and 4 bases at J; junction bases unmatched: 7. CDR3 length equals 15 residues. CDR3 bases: TGTGCCAGCAGGGGGACAGGGCGAAGTTACAATGAGCAGTTCTTC. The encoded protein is CASRGTGRSYNEQFF.

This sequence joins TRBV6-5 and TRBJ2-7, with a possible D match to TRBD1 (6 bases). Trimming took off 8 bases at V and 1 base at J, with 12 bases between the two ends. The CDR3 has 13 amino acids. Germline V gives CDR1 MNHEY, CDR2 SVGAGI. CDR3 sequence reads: CASLGDKSYEQYF. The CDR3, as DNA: TGTGCCAGCCTGGGGGACAAGTCCTACGAGCAGTACTTC.

As DNA, the CDR3 is TGTGCCAGCAGCGTAGGGACAGAGAACACTGAAGCTTTCTTT. Translated: CASSVGTENTEAFF. The chain uses TRBV9 and TRBJ1-1; a weak D match, TRBD1 (6 bases). This CDR3 contains 14 residues. The germline V gene has CDR1 SGDLS and CDR2 YYNGEE. V was pared by 0 bases and J by 1 base, with 7 bases between.

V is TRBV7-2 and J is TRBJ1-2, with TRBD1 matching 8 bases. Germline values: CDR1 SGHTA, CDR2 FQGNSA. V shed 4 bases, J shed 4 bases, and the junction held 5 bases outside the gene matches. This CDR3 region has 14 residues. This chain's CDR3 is CASSSGGRGYGYTF. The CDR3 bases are TGTGCCAGCAGCTCAGGGGGCAGAGGCTATGGCTACACCTTC.

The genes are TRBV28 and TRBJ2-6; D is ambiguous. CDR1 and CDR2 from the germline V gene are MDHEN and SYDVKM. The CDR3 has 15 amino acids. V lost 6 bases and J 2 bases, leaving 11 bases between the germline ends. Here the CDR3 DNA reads TGTGCCAGCAGCCCTAGGACGGCTGGGGCCAACGTCCTGACTTTC. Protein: CASSPRTAGANVLTF.

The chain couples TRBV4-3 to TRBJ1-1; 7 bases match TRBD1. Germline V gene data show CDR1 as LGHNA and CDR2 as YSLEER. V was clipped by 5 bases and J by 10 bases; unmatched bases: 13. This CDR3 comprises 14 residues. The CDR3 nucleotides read TGCGCCAGCAGCTTGACGGGGACAGCTCCACTAGCTTTCTTT. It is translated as CASSLTGTAPLAFF.

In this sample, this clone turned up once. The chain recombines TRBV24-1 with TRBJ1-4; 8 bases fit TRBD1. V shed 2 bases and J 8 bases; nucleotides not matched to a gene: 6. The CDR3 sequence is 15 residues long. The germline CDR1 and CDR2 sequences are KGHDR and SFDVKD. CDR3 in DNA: TGTGCCACCAGTGATTCCGGGACAGGCTTGGAAAAACTGTTTTTT. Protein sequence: CATSDSGTGLEKLFF.

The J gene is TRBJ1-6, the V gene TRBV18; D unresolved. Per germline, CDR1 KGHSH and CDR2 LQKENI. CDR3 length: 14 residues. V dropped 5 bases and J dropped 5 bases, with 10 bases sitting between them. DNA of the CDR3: TGTGCCAGCTCAAAAGGGAACGATAATTCACCCCTCCACTTT. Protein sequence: CASSKGNDNSPLHF.

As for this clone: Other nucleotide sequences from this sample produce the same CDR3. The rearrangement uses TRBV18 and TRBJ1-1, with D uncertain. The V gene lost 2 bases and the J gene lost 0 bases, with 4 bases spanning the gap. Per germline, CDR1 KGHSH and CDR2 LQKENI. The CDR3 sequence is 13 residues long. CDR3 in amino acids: CASSPGVNTEAFF. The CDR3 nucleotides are TGTGCCAGCTCACCAGGCGTGAACACTGAAGCTTTCTTT.